One and the same sample provided the 14 T cell receptor beta chains below, sequenced in a study of blood T cell repertoires in COVID-19 (dated by TCRdb to 2018 to 2021). Library creation used the immunoSEQ multiplex PCR assay. Not all clones reach the TCRdb copy of this immuneACCESS table, which keeps in-frame sequences only. Checked studies attribute under half of the gap to unresolved V genes and leave the rest unexplained. This sample has a few hundred thousand clones in its table, and approximately 82% of those were observed once. Under 3.5% of the sample comes from the top ten. Material for sequencing was peripheral blood. The receptors originated from a woman between 18 and 30 years old with acute or convalescent COVID-19.

The chain couples TRBV7-2 to TRBJ1-6; 7 nucleotides line up with TRBD1. This CDR3 has 15 residues. Trimming cost V 7 bases and J 7 bases; bases outside gene matches: 10. CDR1 and CDR2 from the germline V gene are SGHTA and FQGNSA. CDR3 protein: CASKVAGQENSPLHF. CDR3 nucleotide sequence: TGTGCCAGCAAGGTGGCTGGACAGGAGAATTCACCCCTCCACTTT.

V and J are TRBV4-3 and TRBJ2-7, with 9 bases aligning to TRBD2. CDR3 size: 17 residues. In germline, CDR1 is LGHNA, CDR2 YSLEER. V gave up 0 bases and J gave up 1 base; unmatched junction bases: 7. CDR3 bases: TGCGCCAGCAGCCAAGATTGGGCGACTAGCGGTTCCTACGAGCAGTACTTC. It encodes CASSQDWATSGSYEQYF.

This chain uses TRBV21-1 with TRBJ2-1; the table calls TRBD1, which could not be checked here. TRBV21-1 is a pseudogene. This CDR3 has 16 amino acids. CDR3 nucleotide sequence: TGTGCCAGCAGCAAAATATACAGTATAAACCGTCCTGAGCAGTTCTTC. Residues: CASSKIYSINRPEQFF.

V is TRBV27 and J is TRBJ2-2, with 9 bases matching TRBD2. Per the germline V gene, CDR1 is MNHEY and CDR2 is SMNVEV (reference sequence). The CDR3 has 17 residues. The ends lost 6 bases at V and 1 base at J; junction bases unmatched: 9. This CDR3 is CASRLMTSGVNTGELFF. The CDR3 bases are TGTGCCAGCAGGCTCATGACTAGCGGAGTGAACACCGGGGAGCTGTTTTTT.

The V and J genes are TRBV7-8 and TRBJ1-3; possibly TRBD1 for D (6 bases). Trimming pared 1 base from V and 1 base from J, leaving 11 bases between. Germline loops: CDR1 SGHVS, CDR2 FQNEAQ. CDR3 length equals 16 residues. This CDR3 reads CASSLGDRTSGNTIYF. Here the CDR3 DNA reads TGTGCCAGCAGCTTAGGCGACAGGACATCTGGAAACACCATATATTTT. The entire variable domain, with the rest obtained from reference TRBV7-8 and TRBJ1-3, is as follows: GAGVSQSPRYKVAKRGQDVALRCDPISGHVSLFWYQQALGQGPEFLTYFQNEAQLDKSGLPSDRFFAERPEGSVSTLKIQRTQQEDSAVYLCASSLGDRTSGNTIYFGEGSWLTVV.

The chain joins TRBV24-1 to TRBJ2-7; TRBD2 aligns across 11 bases. The CDR3 has 17 residues. Trimming cost V 4 bases and J 1 base; bases outside gene matches: 8. The germline gives CDR1 KGHDR, CDR2 SFDVKD. For the CDR3, the DNA is TGTGCCACCAGTGAACGTACGGGACTAGCGGAGTCCTACGAGCAGTACTTC. Translation gives CATSERTGLAESYEQYF.

The gene calls are TRBV10-2 and TRBJ1-2; perhaps TRBD1 as D (5 bases). Germline lookup yields CDR1 WSHSY and CDR2 SAAADI. The CDR3 loop spans 14 amino acids. V lost 7 bases and J lost 0, with 12 bases in between. The CDR3 here is CASTHDRTNYGYTF. CDR3 coding DNA: TGCGCCAGCACCCATGACAGAACTAACTATGGCTACACCTTC.

The genes are TRBV19 and TRBJ1-5; unclear D gene. From germline, CDR1 is LNHDA and CDR2 SQIVND (reference sequence). V lost 9 bases, J lost 0 bases, and 21 bases lay in between. There are 17 residues in the CDR3. The CDR3: CASDSPFSPYSNQPQHF. The CDR3 DNA is TGTGCCAGCGACTCTCCATTCTCCCCATATAGCAATCAGCCCCAGCATTTT.

The V gene is TRBV28, the J gene TRBJ2-3, with TRBD2 matching over 11 bases. Germline assignment: CDR1 MDHEN and CDR2 SYDVKM. J lost 4 bases, V lost 1 base, and 16 bases had no gene match. The CDR3 loop spans 20 amino acids. CDR3 coding DNA: TGTGCCAGCAGTTTATCCGTTTTGGTAGCGGGAGGGCCAGAGGCAGATACGCAGTATTTT. It translates to CASSLSVLVAGGPEADTQYF. The full variable domain, rest sourced from reference TRBV28 and TRBJ2-3, is DVKVTQSSRYLVKRTGEKVFLECVQDMDHENMFWYRQDPGLGLRLIYFSYDVKMKEKGDIPEGYSVSREKKERFSLILESASTNQTSMYLCASSLSVLVAGGPEADTQYFGPGTRLTVL.

The chain employs TRBV4-1 and TRBJ2-3; D is uncertain. CDR1 and CDR2 (germline): MGHRA, YSYEKL. V gave up 0 bases and J gave up 0 bases, with 7 bases separating them. CDR3 length equals 15 residues. The CDR3 spells CASSQDPVSTDTQYF. As DNA, the CDR3 is TGCGCCAGCAGCCAAGATCCAGTCAGCACAGATACGCAGTATTTT.

The chain combines TRBV10-2 with TRBJ1-2, with TRBD1 matching over 7 bases. Unmatched junction bases numbered 6, after V lost 3 bases and J lost 2 bases. Germline V gene lookup returns CDR1 WSHSY and CDR2 SAAADI. The CDR3 extends over 15 amino acids. The CDR3 bases are TGCGCCAGCAGTGATGAGGGGGCTGCGAACTATGGCTACACCTTC. Translation gives CASSDEGAANYGYTF.

J is TRBJ2-7 and V is TRBV28; D perhaps matches TRBD1 (6 bases). Germline V gene data show CDR1 as MDHEN and CDR2 as SYDVKM. There are 15 residues in the CDR3. Trimming took 3 bases from V and 0 from J, leaving 12 bases between them. The CDR3 is CASSFAGTSSYEQYF. As DNA, the CDR3 is TGTGCCAGCAGTTTCGCAGGGACAAGCTCCTACGAGCAGTACTTC. Drawing the rest from reference TRBV28 and TRBJ2-7, the complete variable domain is DVKVTQSSRYLVKRTGEKVFLECVQDMDHENMFWYRQDPGLGLRLIYFSYDVKMKEKGDIPEGYSVSREKKERFSLILESASTNQTSMYLCASSFAGTSSYEQYFGPGTRLTVT.

This chain joins TRBV28 and TRBJ1-1; D might be TRBD1 (5 bases). Germline V gene data show CDR1 as MDHEN and CDR2 as SYDVKM. This CDR3 has 12 amino acids. V lost 9 bases to trimming and J lost 2 bases, with 10 bases between them. The CDR3 spells CASTGVNTEAFF. The CDR3 nucleotides read TGTGCCAGTACGGGGGTTAACACTGAAGCTTTCTTT. Full variable domain (rest looked up from reference TRBV28 and TRBJ1-1): DVKVTQSSRYLVKRTGEKVFLECVQDMDHENMFWYRQDPGLGLRLIYFSYDVKMKEKGDIPEGYSVSREKKERFSLILESASTNQTSMYLCASTGVNTEAFFGQGTRLTVV.

The chain uses TRBV18 and TRBJ2-7; perhaps TRBD1 as D (6 bases). The germline V gene has CDR1 KGHSH and CDR2 LQKENI. The ends were cut back, 3 bases at V and 0 bases at J, with 15 bases in the middle. The CDR3 totals 16 residues. The chain's CDR3 is CASSPGWGLYSYEQYF. CDR3 in DNA: TGTGCCAGCTCACCCGGCTGGGGGCTATACTCCTACGAGCAGTACTTC.